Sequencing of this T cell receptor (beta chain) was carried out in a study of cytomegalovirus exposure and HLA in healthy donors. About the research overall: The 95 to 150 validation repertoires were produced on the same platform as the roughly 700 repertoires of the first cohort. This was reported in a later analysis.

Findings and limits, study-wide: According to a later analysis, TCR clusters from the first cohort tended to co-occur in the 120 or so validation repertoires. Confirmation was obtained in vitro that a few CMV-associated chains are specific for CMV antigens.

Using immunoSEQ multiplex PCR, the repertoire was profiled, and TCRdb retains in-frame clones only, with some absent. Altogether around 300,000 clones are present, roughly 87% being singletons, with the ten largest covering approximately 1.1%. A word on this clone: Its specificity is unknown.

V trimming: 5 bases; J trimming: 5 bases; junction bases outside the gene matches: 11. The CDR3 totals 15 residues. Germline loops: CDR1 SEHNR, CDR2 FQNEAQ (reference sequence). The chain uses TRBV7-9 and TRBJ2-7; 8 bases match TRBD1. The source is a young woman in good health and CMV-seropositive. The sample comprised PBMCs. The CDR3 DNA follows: TGTGCCAGCAGCCATTTTTCCGGACAGGGTGACGAGCAGTACTTC. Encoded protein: CASSHFSGQGDEQYF.